One and the same sample provided the 9 T cell receptor beta chains below, sequenced in a study of sequential checkpoint blockade in melanoma. The data were produced by immunoSEQ multiplex PCR, yet TCRdb's version contains in-frame clones alone and is incomplete. The sample holds more than 30,000 clones, roughly a third seen once. Indicated treatment: randomized to nivolumab then ipilimumab (arm A) or the reverse (arm B). Material: tumor tissue (inferred from file names), obtained from a patient given nivolumab and ipilimumab in sequence. The receptor source for this set is a human donor with melanoma.

This clone has only one observation. The chain joins TRBV5-1 to TRBJ2-2; a weak D match, TRBD1 (6 bases). Trimming stripped 7 bases from V and 0 bases from J, with 13 bases between. Germline loops: CDR1 SGHRS, CDR2 YFSETQ. The CDR3 has 15 amino acids. Written as DNA, the CDR3 is TGCGCCAGCGGAAGTCAGGGGTCGAACACCGGGGAGCTGTTTTTT. Protein sequence: CASGSQGSNTGELFF.

V is TRBV9 and J is TRBJ2-3, with TRBD2 matching 13 bases. The CDR3 covers 17 residues. With V trimmed by 0 bases and J by 8 bases, 9 bases remained unmatched. The germline gives CDR1 SGDLS, CDR2 YYNGEE. The chain's CDR3 is CASSVEQGLAGRGTQYF. CDR3 DNA: TGTGCCAGCAGCGTAGAACAGGGACTAGCGGGGCGGGGTACGCAGTATTTT.

This sequence joins TRBV19 and TRBJ1-5, with a weak D call TRBD1 (5 bases). Germline CDR1 and CDR2: LNHDA and SQIVND (reference sequence). V shed 4 bases and J shed 4 bases, with 17 bases lying between them. The CDR3 has 16 amino acids. The CDR3 sequence: CASSRRPVGGNQPQHF. CDR3 DNA: TGTGCCAGTAGTAGGAGGCCCGTCGGGGGTAATCAGCCCCAGCATTTT.

V usage is TRBV6-8 and J usage is TRBJ2-1; TRBD2 matches 12 bases. Germline CDR1 is MNHGY and CDR2 is SAAAGT. J lost 4 bases, V lost 5 bases, and 6 bases had no gene match. The CDR3 runs 16 residues. The CDR3 coding sequence is TGTGCCAGCAGTCCCCCCGGGACTAGCGGGTACAATGAGCAGTTCTTC. Encoded protein: CASSPPGTSGYNEQFF.

This clone appeared a few times. The gene calls are TRBV6-8 and TRBJ1-6, with 7 nucleotides matching TRBD1. The CDR3 consists of 16 residues. CDR1 is MNHGY, CDR2 SAAAGT, per germline. The J segment lost 4 bases and the V segment lost 2 bases, leaving 5 bases of the junction unmatched. The CDR3 is CASSYGTAGYNSPLHF. CDR3 coding DNA: TGTGCCAGCAGTTACGGGACAGCTGGTTATAATTCACCCCTCCACTTT.

In its sample, this clone was seen many times. The J gene is TRBJ1-5, the V gene TRBV6-8; D may be TRBD1 (5 bases). The CDR3 spans 16 residues. V was clipped by 0 bases and J by 1 base, with 10 bases between them. The germline V gene has CDR1 MNHGY and CDR2 SAAAGT. The CDR3 spells CASSYSSQGSNQPQHF. The DNA of the CDR3 is TGTGCCAGCAGTTACTCGAGTCAGGGAAGCAATCAGCCCCAGCATTTT.

By frequency in the sample, this clone is large. The chain recombines TRBV6-8 with TRBJ2-7; D is possibly TRBD1 or TRBD2 (6 bases each). V shed 1 base and J shed 4 bases, with 11 bases lying between them. Germline V gene lookup returns CDR1 MNHGY and CDR2 SAAAGT. The CDR3 is 14 amino acids. CDR3 region: CASSYWGAAYEQYF. In nucleotides, the CDR3 is TGTGCCAGCAGTTACTGGGGGGCCGCATACGAGCAGTACTTC.

V gene TRBV5-1 combines with J gene TRBJ1-1, with 7 bases that match TRBD1. Germline V gene lookup returns CDR1 SGHRS and CDR2 YFSETQ. This CDR3 has 15 residues. V gave up 6 bases and J gave up 1 base; unmatched junction bases: 9. The CDR3 DNA reads TGCGCCAGCACCCTTTCCGGGACAGAGAACACTGAAGCTTTCTTT. This encodes CASTLSGTENTEAFF.

This rearrangement joins TRBV29-1 to TRBJ2-6; D remains ambiguous. Germline V gene lookup returns CDR1 SQVTM and CDR2 ANQGSEA. Trimming left V 5 bases short and J 0 bases short, with 8 bases between. The CDR3 loop spans 14 amino acids. The CDR3 coding sequence is TGCAGCGTTTACGGTTCCTCTGGGGCCAACGTCCTGACTTTC. It specifies CSVYGSSGANVLTF. Variable domain in full (rest from reference TRBV29-1 and TRBJ2-6): SAVISQKPSRDICQRGTSLTIQCQVDSQVTMMFWYRQQPGQSLTLIATANQGSEATYESGFVIDKFPISRPNLTFSTLTVSNMSPEDSSIYLCSVYGSSGANVLTFGAGSRLTVL.